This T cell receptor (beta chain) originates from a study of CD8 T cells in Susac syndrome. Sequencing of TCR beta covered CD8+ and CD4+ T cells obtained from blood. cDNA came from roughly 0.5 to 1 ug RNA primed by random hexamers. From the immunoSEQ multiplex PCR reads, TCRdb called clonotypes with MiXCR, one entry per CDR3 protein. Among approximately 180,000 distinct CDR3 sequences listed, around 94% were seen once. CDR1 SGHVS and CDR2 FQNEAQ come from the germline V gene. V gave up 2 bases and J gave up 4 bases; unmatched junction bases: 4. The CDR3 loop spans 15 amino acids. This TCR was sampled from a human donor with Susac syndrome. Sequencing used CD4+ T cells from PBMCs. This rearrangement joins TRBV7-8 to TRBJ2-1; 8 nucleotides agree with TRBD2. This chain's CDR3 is CASSLPAGAYNEQFF. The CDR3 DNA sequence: TGTGCCAGCAGCTTACCAGCGGGAGCGTACAATGAGCAGTTCTTC.